This TCR beta chain was sequenced during a study of molecular identifiers for immune sequencing clone quantification. Study-wide results and caveats: Researchers reportedly could pick up spiked Jurkat TCR RNA from one cell mixed into about 1 million naive cells. Clonotypes topping 20 RNA copies carried over 99% of effector molecules but under 1% of naive ones.

This clonotype showed up many times. Antigen: not known. Researchers sorted naive CD8 T cells as cells that were CD8+CD4-CCR7+CD45RA+. Germline lookup yields CDR1 MDHEN and CDR2 SYDVKM. Deletions cut 2 bases from V and 9 bases from J, with 11 bases between. The CDR3 loop spans 13 amino acids. Bulk TCR libraries used previously described methods and listed TCR primers. TCRdb itself ran the PCR reads through MiXCR, one entry per CDR3 protein. This table holds some 97,000 distinct CDR3 sequences, roughly a third found once. This clonotype originated in a human donor in good health. Some libraries in this study had Jurkat cell RNA spiked in. This chain joins TRBV28 and TRBJ1-5; D unresolved. Sequencing was performed on naive CD8+ T cells from blood, with Jurkat cell RNA spiked in. Subset meaning: FACS-sorted CD8+CD4-CCR7+CD45RA+ naive T cells. The CDR3 here is CASSLMPGGPQHF. The CDR3 DNA reads as TGTGCCAGCAGTTTAATGCCCGGTGGGCCCCAGCATTTT. The whole variable domain, filled in from reference TRBV28 and TRBJ1-5, reads DVKVTQSSRYLVKRTGEKVFLECVQDMDHENMFWYRQDPGLGLRLIYFSYDVKMKEKGDIPEGYSVSREKKERFSLILESASTNQTSMYLCASSLMPGGPQHFGDGTRLSIL.